The 13 T cell receptor beta chains in this list originate from one sample, sequenced in a study of radiotherapy plus CTLA-4 blockade in lung cancer. The method was immunoSEQ multiplex PCR; TCRdb's version includes in-frame clones alone and lacks a portion of them. This sample has under 70,000 clones, with 70% to 80% found just once. This sample comprised peripheral blood, obtained from a patient treated with radiotherapy plus ipilimumab. All receptors come from a human donor with non-small cell lung cancer who had a complete response to radiotherapy plus ipilimumab.

The V call is TRBV27, the J call TRBJ2-1; 14 bases match TRBD2. The CDR3 is 17 residues long. Per germline, CDR1 MNHEY and CDR2 SMNVEV (reference sequence). After removal of 2 bases from V and 6 bases from J, the junction contained 6 bases not matched to a gene. The CDR3 spells CASSLRRLAGGRNEQFF. The CDR3 DNA reads as TGTGCCAGCAGTTTACGCCGACTAGCGGGGGGGCGCAATGAGCAGTTCTTC.

This clone was recorded only once. V usage is TRBV7-8 and J usage is TRBJ2-7; TRBD2 aligns across 11 bases. The CDR3 covers 15 residues. Germline lookup yields CDR1 SGHVS and CDR2 FQNEAQ. CDR3 nucleotides: TGTGCCAGCAGGCCACTAGCGGGAGACACCTACGGGCAGTACGTC. Amino acids: CASRPLAGDTYGQYV.

This clone has more than one count but fewer than ten. The V call is TRBV19, the J call TRBJ2-5; 8 bases fit TRBD1. The CDR3 runs to 13 residues. Trimming removed 3 bases from V and 5 bases from J; junction bases left unmatched: 2. Per germline, CDR1 LNHDA and CDR2 SQIVND (reference sequence). The CDR3 nucleotides are TGTGCCAGTAGTATCGACAGGGGTGAGACCCAGTACTTC. As protein: CASSIDRGETQYF.

The chain uses TRBV7-2 and TRBJ2-4; no definite D call. Trimming took off 1 base at V and 6 bases at J, with 4 bases between the two ends. Looked up from germline, CDR1 is SGHTA and CDR2 is FQGNSA. The length of the CDR3 is 12 residues. CDR3 sequence reads: CASSLDRNIQYF. CDR3 in DNA: TGTGCCAGCAGCTTAGACAGAAACATTCAGTACTTC.

V and J are TRBV19 and TRBJ2-2; 8 nucleotides align to TRBD2. V shed 1 base and J 1 base; nucleotides not matched to a gene: 2. There are 16 residues in the CDR3. The V gene's germline CDR1 is LNHDA and CDR2 SQIVND (reference sequence). The CDR3 sequence: CASSIGLAGNTGELFF. The CDR3 DNA sequence: TGTGCCAGTAGTATAGGCCTAGCGGGGAACACCGGGGAGCTGTTTTTT.

This clone was seen only once. V gene TRBV5-6 combines with J gene TRBJ2-5; possible D gene TRBD2, 6 bases. The CDR3 covers 16 residues. The germline V and J ends were trimmed by 0 bases and 5 bases, with 17 bases remaining between them. Germline CDR1 is SGHDT and CDR2 is YYEEEE. The CDR3 protein is CASSLGSGDFGETQYF. CDR3 bases: TGTGCCAGCAGCTTGGGGTCCGGGGACTTTGGGGAGACCCAGTACTTC.

This chain links TRBV7-2 with TRBJ2-4; 9 bases agree with TRBD2. V was pared by 9 bases and J by 2 bases, with 8 bases of the junction left unmatched. CDR1 is SGHTA, CDR2 FQGNSA, per germline. The CDR3 spans 15 residues. The CDR3: CASGASGVTKNIQYF. The CDR3 nucleotides are TGTGCCAGTGGGGCTAGCGGGGTCACCAAAAACATTCAGTACTTC.

As to this clone: Relative to the germline gene, one junction end is altered; a read error may explain this. This chain joins TRBV19 and TRBJ2-1; 11 bases match TRBD2. Looked up from germline, CDR1 is LNHDA and CDR2 is SQIVND (reference sequence). This CDR3 comprises 16 residues. The CDR3 sequence: CAGSGGLAESYNEQFF. CDR3 nucleotide sequence: TGTGCCGGTAGTGGGGGACTAGCGGAGTCCTACAATGAGCAGTTCTTC.

By share, this clone counts as medium-sized. The V call is TRBV10-1, the J call TRBJ2-7; D is undetermined. The V and J ends lost 0 bases and 7 bases respectively, with 7 bases between them. This CDR3 has 12 residues. Germline CDR1 WNHNN, CDR2 SYGVQD (reference sequence). The DNA for the CDR3 is TGCGCCAGCAGTGAGTCAGGACGGGAGCAGTACTTC. Translation: CASSESGREQYF.

CDR3 amino acids: CASRTSLVNEQFF. The CDR3, as DNA: TGTGCCAGCAGGACCTCTCTAGTCAATGAGCAGTTCTTC. The rearrangement links TRBV6-5 to TRBJ2-1; no reliable D call. Germline CDR1 MNHEY, CDR2 SVGAGI. The CDR3 sequence is 13 residues long. Trimming cost V 6 bases and J 6 bases, with 12 bases left between them.

The chain employs TRBV6-5 and TRBJ2-4; D might be TRBD1 (5 bases). This CDR3 has 13 residues. V dropped 0 bases and J dropped 6 bases, with 6 bases sitting between them. The germline CDR1 and CDR2 sequences are MNHEY and SVGAGI. The CDR3 reads CASSYSTGNIQYF. The CDR3 DNA reads as TGTGCCAGCAGTTACTCCACAGGAAACATTCAGTACTTC.

This clone has only one observation. The gene calls are TRBV5-1 and TRBJ1-1; possibly TRBD1 for D (6 bases). CDR1 SGHRS and CDR2 YFSETQ come from the germline V gene. The V gene lost 1 base and the J gene lost 7 bases, with 17 bases spanning the gap. This CDR3 is 15 amino acids long. For the CDR3, the DNA is TGCGCCAGCAGCTTGACCCTCGGGGGGCTGAGTGAAGCTTTCTTT. Translated, it gives CASSLTLGGLSEAFF.

DNA for the CDR3: TGTGCCAGCACCACCTCTTGGGGCACAAGAAGGACCGGGGAGCTGTTTTTT. Protein product: CASTTSWGTRRTGELFF. The rearrangement joins TRBV7-2 to TRBJ2-2, with D possibly being TRBD1 (5 bases). CDR3 length: 17 residues. With 7 bases removed from V and 5 bases from J, the gap between germline ends came to 23 bases. CDR1 SGHTA and CDR2 FQGNSA come from the germline V gene. Drawing the rest from reference TRBV7-2 and TRBJ2-2, the complete variable domain is GAGVSQSPSNKVTEKGKDVELRCDPISGHTALYWYRQSLGQGLEFLIYFQGNSAPDKSGLPSDRFSAERTGGSVSTLTIQRTQQEDSAVYLCASTTSWGTRRTGELFFGEGSRLTVL.